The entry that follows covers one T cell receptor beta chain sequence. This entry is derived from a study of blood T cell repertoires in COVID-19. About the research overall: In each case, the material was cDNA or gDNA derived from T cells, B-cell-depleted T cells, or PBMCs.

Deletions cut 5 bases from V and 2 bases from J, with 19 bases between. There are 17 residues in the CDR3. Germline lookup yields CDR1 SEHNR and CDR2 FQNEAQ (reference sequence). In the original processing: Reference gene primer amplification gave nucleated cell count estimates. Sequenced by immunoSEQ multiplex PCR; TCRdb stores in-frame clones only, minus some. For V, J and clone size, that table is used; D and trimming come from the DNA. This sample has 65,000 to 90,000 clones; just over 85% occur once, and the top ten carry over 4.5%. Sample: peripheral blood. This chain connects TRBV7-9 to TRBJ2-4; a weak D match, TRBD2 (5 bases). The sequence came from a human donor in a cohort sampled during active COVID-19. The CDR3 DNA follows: TGTGCCAGCAGCCATCCTTCGAGGACTTTGTCCAAAAACATTCAGTACTTC. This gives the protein CASSHPSRTLSKNIQYF.